These 23 T cell receptor beta chains were sequenced from one sample in a study of early T cells in non-severe SARS-CoV-2 infection. One entry per CDR3 protein, called by TCRdb with MiXCR from the 5' RACE reads. The sample shows about 68,000 distinct CDR3 sequences, 12% of them seen only once. Sequencing input: whole blood. The receptors derive from an adult who was a healthcare worker with PCR-confirmed SARS-CoV-2 infection or an uninfected control (not recorded which).

In nucleotides, the CDR3 is TGTGCCATCCGGACTAGCTCGGAGACCCAGTACTTC. Translating it yields CAIRTSSETQYF. This chain links TRBV10-3 with TRBJ2-5, with 8 bases that match TRBD2. Looked up from germline, CDR1 is ENHRY and CDR2 is SYGVKD. The V gene end was trimmed by 8 bases and the J gene end by 5 bases; junction bases not matched to a gene: 4. CDR3 length: 12 amino acids.

Only a few counts were recorded for this clonotype. The chain is built from TRBV20-1 and TRBJ1-5; possibly TRBD1 for D (6 bases). This CDR3 spans 14 amino acids. Trimming stripped 0 bases from V and 7 bases from J, with 13 bases between. The germline gives CDR1 DFQATT, CDR2 SNEGSKA (reference sequence). Written as DNA, the CDR3 is TGCAGTGCTAGAGACACCCGGGGGACACAGCCCCAGCATTTT. Its protein is CSARDTRGTQPQHF.

The V call is TRBV20-1, the J call TRBJ2-3; 12 bases agree with TRBD1. CDR3 length: 14 amino acids. CDR1 is DFQATT and CDR2 is SNEGSKA in the germline V gene (reference sequence). V lost 8 bases, J lost 0 bases, and 3 bases stayed unmatched. CDR3 loop: CSTGTGGSTDTQYF. The CDR3 nucleotides read TGCAGTACCGGGACAGGGGGCAGCACAGATACGCAGTATTTT.

Ten or more counts support this clonotype. The chain has TRBV7-8 and TRBJ2-7; TRBD1 is a possible D gene (6 bases). The germline CDR1 and CDR2 sequences are SGHVS and FQNEAQ. The CDR3 runs to 15 residues. Trimming took 1 base from V and 0 from J, leaving 10 bases between them. CDR3 amino acids: CASSLGQGPSYEQYF. The DNA for the CDR3 is TGTGCCAGCAGCTTAGGGCAGGGGCCCTCCTACGAGCAGTACTTC.

In its sample, this clonotype was seen a few times. V gene TRBV13 combines with J gene TRBJ2-2; D might be TRBD2 (5 bases). The CDR3 consists of 19 residues. Germline CDR1 PRHDT, CDR2 FYEKMQ (reference sequence). Trimming left V 1 base short and J 1 base short, with 19 bases between. The CDR3 loop reads CASSLVWRSRAVNTGELFF. Here the CDR3 DNA reads TGTGCCAGCAGCTTAGTTTGGCGCTCGCGGGCCGTGAACACCGGGGAGCTGTTTTTT.

This clonotype has ten or more counts. The V gene is TRBV20-1, the J gene TRBJ2-5; TRBD2 is a possible D gene (6 bases). The V and J ends lost 2 bases and 2 bases respectively, with 9 bases between them. CDR3 length: 13 amino acids. The germline V gene encodes CDR1 DFQATT and CDR2 SNEGSKA (reference sequence). Here the CDR3 DNA reads TGCAGTGCTAGACCGGCGGGGCAAGAGACCCAGTACTTC. It encodes CSARPAGQETQYF.

This clonotype has a handful of counts. The chain is built from TRBV7-2 and TRBJ2-5, with D perhaps matching TRBD1 (7 bases). The CDR3 runs 15 residues. V gave up 1 base and J gave up 3 bases, with 12 bases separating them. Germline V lookup: CDR1 SGHTA, CDR2 FQGNSA. CDR3 amino acids: CASSLEGGGEETQYF. In DNA, the CDR3 is TGTGCCAGCAGCTTAGAAGGGGGCGGGGAAGAGACCCAGTACTTC. The full variable domain, with the rest looked up from reference TRBV7-2 and TRBJ2-5, is GAGVSQSPSNKVTEKGKDVELRCDPISGHTALYWYRQSLGQGLEFLIYFQGNSAPDKSGLPSDRFSAERTGGSVSTLTIQRTQQEDSAVYLCASSLEGGGEETQYFGPGTRLLVL.

Many counts were recorded for this clonotype. The rearrangement links TRBV20-1 to TRBJ2-1, with 11 bases fitting TRBD2. CDR1 is DFQATT, CDR2 SNEGSKA, per germline (reference sequence). J was trimmed by 0 bases and V by 0 bases; bases with no gene match: 7. The CDR3 extends over 18 amino acids. The DNA of the CDR3 is TGCAGTGCTAGAGATCTGGCTAGCGGGGGGAACTCCTACAATGAGCAGTTCTTC. It specifies CSARDLASGGNSYNEQFF.

This clonotype was counted many times. The rearrangement joins TRBV20-1 to TRBJ1-4; TRBD1 aligns across 9 bases. CDR1 DFQATT and CDR2 SNEGSKA come from the germline V gene (reference sequence). V shed 5 bases and J 8 bases; nucleotides not matched to a gene: 15. The CDR3 runs 16 residues. CDR3 residues: CSAFPLQGAQREKLFF. CDR3 nucleotides: TGCAGTGCTTTTCCCCTACAGGGGGCACAGCGAGAAAAACTGTTTTTT.

In its sample, this clonotype was seen a few times. The CDR3 here is CSAWTAGGNTIYF. The DNA for the CDR3 is TGCAGTGCTTGGACAGCCGGAGGAAACACCATATATTTT. The gene calls are TRBV20-1 and TRBJ1-3, with D maybe TRBD1 (6 bases). V lost 5 bases to trimming and J lost 4 bases, with 12 bases between them. Germline values: CDR1 DFQATT, CDR2 SNEGSKA (reference sequence). The CDR3 spans 13 residues.

There are a few counts of this clonotype. V gene TRBV11-2 combines with J gene TRBJ1-6; D not certain. CDR3 size: 15 residues. V lost 1 base and J 8 bases, leaving 12 bases between the germline ends. From germline, CDR1 is SGHAT and CDR2 FQNNGV. The CDR3 DNA reads TGTGCCAGCAGCTTAGCCCCGGGGTTCTATTCACCCCTCCACTTT. Translating it yields CASSLAPGFYSPLHF.

This clonotype was counted many times. The chain recombines TRBV10-2 with TRBJ1-2; unclear D gene. This CDR3 spans 12 amino acids. Germline CDR1 reads WSHSY; CDR2 reads SAAADI. Trimming removed 2 bases from V and 8 bases from J, with 9 bases in between. The CDR3 DNA follows: TGCGCCAGCAGTGAGAGGCAGCTAGGCTACACCTTC. As protein: CASSERQLGYTF.

The rearrangement uses TRBV9 and TRBJ2-7, with D unclear. The CDR3 loop spans 14 amino acids. Germline V gene sequence: CDR1 SGDLS, CDR2 YYNGEE. V lost 4 bases, J lost 1 base, and 12 bases lay in between. The CDR3 nucleotides are TGTGCCAGCAGCCCCCGGTGGGAATCCTACGAGCAGTACTTC. Its translation is CASSPRWESYEQYF.

This clonotype was detected many times. The CDR3 protein is CASSAGQGRTNEKLFF. DNA of the CDR3: TGTGCCAGCAGCGCGGGACAGGGCAGAACTAATGAAAAACTGTTTTTT. The chain carries TRBV5-4 and TRBJ1-4, with 9 positions matching TRBD1. The CDR3 is made up of 16 amino acids. Per germline, CDR1 SGHNT and CDR2 YYREEE (reference sequence). J lost 1 base, V lost 4 bases, and 5 bases had no gene match.

In this sample, this clonotype turned up a few times. The genes are TRBV6-2 or TRBV6-3 and TRBJ2-4; unclear D gene. Trimming pared 2 bases from V and 5 bases from J, leaving 10 bases between. Germline CDR1 and CDR2: MNHEY and SVGEGT. The CDR3 loop spans 14 amino acids. CDR3: CASSYGDWENIQYF. The CDR3 DNA sequence: TGTGCCAGCAGTTACGGGGATTGGGAAAACATTCAGTACTTC.

The gene calls are TRBV7-9 and TRBJ2-4; a possible D gene is TRBD1 (6 bases). The germline CDR1 and CDR2 sequences are SEHNR and FQNEAQ (reference sequence). Trimming removed 1 base at V and 2 bases at J, with 9 bases between. There are 15 residues in the CDR3. Here the CDR3 DNA reads TGTGCCAGCAGCTTAGTGCAGGGGCCCAAAAACATTCAGTACTTC. Translating it yields CASSLVQGPKNIQYF.

The chain links TRBV18 to TRBJ2-7; 10 nucleotides match TRBD1. The V and J ends lost 5 bases and 2 bases, in that order; junction bases with no gene match: 6. The CDR3 totals 15 residues. Per the germline V gene, CDR1 is KGHSH and CDR2 is LQKENI. CDR3 loop: CASSLTGGPTYEQYF. The CDR3 region has the DNA TGTGCCAGCTCATTGACAGGGGGCCCCACCTACGAGCAGTACTTC.

At least ten counts were recorded for this clonotype. This chain joins TRBV11-2 and TRBJ2-5, with no clear D. Germline lookup yields CDR1 SGHAT and CDR2 FQNNGV. V lost 3 bases to trimming and J lost 2 bases, with 10 bases between them. The CDR3 runs 14 residues. CDR3 bases: TGTGCCAGCAGCTTTCCAGGCACGCAAGAGACCCAGTACTTC. Its translation is CASSFPGTQETQYF. Looking up the rest from reference TRBV11-2 and TRBJ2-5 gives the full variable domain: EAGVAQSPRYKIIEKRQSVAFWCNPISGHATLYWYQQILGQGPKLLIQFQNNGVVDDSQLPKDRFSAERLKGVDSTLKIQPAKLEDSAVYLCASSFPGTQETQYFGPGTRLLVL.

The CDR3 sequence: CASSPWTGLGQPQHF. CDR3 DNA sequence: TGTGCCAGCAGTCCGTGGACCGGGCTTGGTCAGCCCCAGCATTTT. The chain couples TRBV12-3 or TRBV12-4 to TRBJ1-5; D gene unclear. The CDR3 is 15 residues long. The V and J ends lost 5 bases and 6 bases respectively, with 17 bases between them.

The chain recombines TRBV6-6 with TRBJ2-5, with D possibly being TRBD2 (6 bases). The germline V gene encodes CDR1 MNHNY and CDR2 SVGAGI (reference sequence). V was clipped by 7 bases and J by 6 bases, with 12 bases between them. The CDR3 runs 12 residues. The CDR3 loop reads CASKSGEKTQYF. In DNA form, the CDR3 reads TGTGCCAGCAAATCGGGGGAAAAGACCCAGTACTTC.

Many counts were recorded for this clonotype. This sequence joins TRBV5-1 and TRBJ2-1, with D perhaps matching TRBD1 or TRBD2 (5 bases each). Trimming removed 0 bases at V and 0 bases at J, with 10 bases between. The CDR3 consists of 16 residues. The germline gives CDR1 SGHRS, CDR2 YFSETQ. CDR3 loop: CASSLGGPSSYNEQFF. The CDR3 DNA is TGCGCCAGCAGCTTGGGGGGACCCAGCTCCTACAATGAGCAGTTCTTC.

V usage is TRBV24-1 and J usage is TRBJ1-5; D remains ambiguous. V was clipped by 5 bases and J by 7 bases, with 14 bases between them. The CDR3 is 14 residues long. Germline-derived CDR1 and CDR2 are KGHDR and SFDVKD. The CDR3 bases are TGTGCCACCAGTGGGGTTGGGGAGAGCCAGCCCCAGCATTTT. Encoded protein: CATSGVGESQPQHF.

This clonotype was observed many times. The chain combines TRBV7-9 with TRBJ2-3; D is possibly TRBD1 or TRBD2 (5 bases each). Between the trimmed V and J ends, which lost 0 bases and 5 bases, there was a span of 9 bases. This CDR3 region has 14 residues. In germline, CDR1 is SEHNR, CDR2 FQNEAQ (reference sequence). CDR3 coding DNA: TGTGCCAGCAGCTTAGCACGGGGCGGAGATACGCAGTATTTT. Protein sequence: CASSLARGGDTQYF.